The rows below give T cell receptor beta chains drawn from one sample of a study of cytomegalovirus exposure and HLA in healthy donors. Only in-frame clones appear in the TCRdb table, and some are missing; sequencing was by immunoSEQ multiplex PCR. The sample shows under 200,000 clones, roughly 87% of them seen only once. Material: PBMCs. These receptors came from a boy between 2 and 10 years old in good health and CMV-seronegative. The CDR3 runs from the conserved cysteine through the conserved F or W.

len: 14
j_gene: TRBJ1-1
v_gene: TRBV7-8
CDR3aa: CASSLQQSNTEAFF

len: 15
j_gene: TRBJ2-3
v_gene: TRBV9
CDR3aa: CASSPYSGLVDTQYF

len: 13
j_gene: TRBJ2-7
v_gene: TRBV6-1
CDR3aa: CAFRRESSYEQYF

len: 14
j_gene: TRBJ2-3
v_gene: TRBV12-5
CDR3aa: CASAPGQGADTQYF

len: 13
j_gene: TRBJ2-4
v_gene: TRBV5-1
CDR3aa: CASSGLAKNIQYF

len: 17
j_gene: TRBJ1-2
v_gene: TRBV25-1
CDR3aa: CASSDPTSPGGFYGYTF

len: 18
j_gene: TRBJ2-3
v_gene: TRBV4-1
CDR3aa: CASSHPVSGGPGTDTQYF

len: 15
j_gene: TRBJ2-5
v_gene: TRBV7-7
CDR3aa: CASSLAAARRETQYF

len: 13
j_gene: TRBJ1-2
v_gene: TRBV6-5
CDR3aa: CASSLGTNYGYTF

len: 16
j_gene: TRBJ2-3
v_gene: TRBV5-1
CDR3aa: CASSPDGGRSTDTQYF

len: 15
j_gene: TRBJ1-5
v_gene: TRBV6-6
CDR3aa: CASSKDQELNQPQHF

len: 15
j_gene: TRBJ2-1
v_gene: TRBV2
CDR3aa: CASRSDSSSYNEQFF

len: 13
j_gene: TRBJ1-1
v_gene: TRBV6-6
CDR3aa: CASRVREGTEAFF

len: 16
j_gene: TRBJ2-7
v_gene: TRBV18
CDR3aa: CASSLSIGDRSYEQYF